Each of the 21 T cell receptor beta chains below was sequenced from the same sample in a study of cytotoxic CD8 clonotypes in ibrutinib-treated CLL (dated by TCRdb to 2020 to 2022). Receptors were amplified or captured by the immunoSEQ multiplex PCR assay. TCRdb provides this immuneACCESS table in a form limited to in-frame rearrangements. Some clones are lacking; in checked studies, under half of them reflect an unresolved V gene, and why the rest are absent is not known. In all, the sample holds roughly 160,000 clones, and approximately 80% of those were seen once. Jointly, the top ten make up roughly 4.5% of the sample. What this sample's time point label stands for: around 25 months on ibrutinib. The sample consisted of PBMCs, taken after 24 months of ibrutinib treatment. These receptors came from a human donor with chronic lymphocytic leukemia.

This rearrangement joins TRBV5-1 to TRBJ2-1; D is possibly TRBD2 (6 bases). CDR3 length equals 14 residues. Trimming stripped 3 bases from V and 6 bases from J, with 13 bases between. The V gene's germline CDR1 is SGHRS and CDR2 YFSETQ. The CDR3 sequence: CASSWRVRVNEQFF. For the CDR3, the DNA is TGCGCCAGCAGCTGGAGGGTCAGGGTCAATGAGCAGTTCTTC.

DNA for the CDR3: TGTGCCAGCAGCCGAGAACCGGGACAGGGGAATTCACCCCTCCACTTT. This sequence encodes CASSREPGQGNSPLHF. The chain links TRBV7-9 to TRBJ1-6, with TRBD1 identical over 10 bases. This CDR3 is built from 16 residues. Germline loops: CDR1 SEHNR, CDR2 FQNEAQ (reference sequence). V was clipped by 5 bases and J by 7 bases; unmatched bases: 8.

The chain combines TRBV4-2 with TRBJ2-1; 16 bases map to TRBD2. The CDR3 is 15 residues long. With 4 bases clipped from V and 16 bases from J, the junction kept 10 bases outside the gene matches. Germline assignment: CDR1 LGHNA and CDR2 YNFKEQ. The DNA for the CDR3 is TGTGCCAGCAGCCCGGGACTAGCGGGAGGGCCGAGTCGATTCTTC. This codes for CASSPGLAGGPSRFF.

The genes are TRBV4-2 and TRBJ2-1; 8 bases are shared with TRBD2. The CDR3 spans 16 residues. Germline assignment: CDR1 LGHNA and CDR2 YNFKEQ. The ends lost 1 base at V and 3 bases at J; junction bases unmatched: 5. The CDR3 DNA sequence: TGTGCCAGCAGCCAAGCGGGCGGGAGGAACTACAATGAGCAGTTCTTC. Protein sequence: CASSQAGGRNYNEQFF.

The chain's CDR3 is CASSLTYRGTTEAFF. The CDR3 bases are TGTGCCAGCAGCTTAACATACAGGGGAACTACTGAAGCTTTCTTT. This sequence joins TRBV7-3 and TRBJ1-1; 7 bases line up with TRBD1. The CDR3 has 15 amino acids. With V trimmed by 0 bases and J by 5 bases, 6 bases remained unmatched. Germline V gene sequence: CDR1 SGHTA, CDR2 FQGTGA.

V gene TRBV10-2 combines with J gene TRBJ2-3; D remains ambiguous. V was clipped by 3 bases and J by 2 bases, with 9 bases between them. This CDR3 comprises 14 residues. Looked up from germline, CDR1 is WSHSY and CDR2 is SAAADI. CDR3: CASSDFGSTDTQYF. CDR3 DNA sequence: TGCGCCAGCAGTGATTTTGGGTCCACAGATACGCAGTATTTT.

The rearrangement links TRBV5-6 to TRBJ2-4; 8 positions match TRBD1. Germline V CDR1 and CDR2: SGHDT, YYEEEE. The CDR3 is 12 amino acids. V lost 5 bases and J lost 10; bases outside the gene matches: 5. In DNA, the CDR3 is TGTGCCAGCAGTTTGACAGGGGATATTCAGTACTTC. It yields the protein CASSLTGDIQYF.

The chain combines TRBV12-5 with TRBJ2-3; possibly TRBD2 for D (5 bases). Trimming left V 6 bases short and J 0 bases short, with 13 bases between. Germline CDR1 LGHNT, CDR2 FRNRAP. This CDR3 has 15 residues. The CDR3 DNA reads TGTGCTAGTGGCCTCGGGAAACCTAGCACAGATACGCAGTATTTT. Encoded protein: CASGLGKPSTDTQYF.

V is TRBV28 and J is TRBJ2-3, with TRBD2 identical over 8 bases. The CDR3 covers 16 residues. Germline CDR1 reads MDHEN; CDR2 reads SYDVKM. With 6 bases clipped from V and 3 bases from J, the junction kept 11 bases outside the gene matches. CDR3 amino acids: CASSVELADVTDTQYF. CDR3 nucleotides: TGTGCCAGCAGCGTCGAACTAGCGGATGTTACAGATACGCAGTATTTT.

CDR3 sequence: CASSLRTGYSYEQYF. The DNA of the CDR3 is TGTGCCAGCAGCCTCCGGACAGGGTACTCCTACGAGCAGTACTTC. The V gene is TRBV11-2, the J gene TRBJ2-7; 8 nucleotides match TRBD1. Germline V CDR1 and CDR2: SGHAT, FQNNGV. With 5 bases clipped from V and 0 bases from J, the junction kept 6 bases outside the gene matches. The CDR3 totals 15 residues.

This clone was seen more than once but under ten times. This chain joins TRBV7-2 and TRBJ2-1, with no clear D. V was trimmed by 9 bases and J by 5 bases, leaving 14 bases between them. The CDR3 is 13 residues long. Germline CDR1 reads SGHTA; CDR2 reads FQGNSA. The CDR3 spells CASSPLGNNEQFF. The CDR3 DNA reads TGTGCCAGTTCACCCCTAGGGAACAATGAGCAGTTCTTC.

CDR3 bases: TGTGCCAGCAGCTTAGTAGTAACTAATGAAAAACTGTTTTTT. The encoded protein is CASSLVVTNEKLFF. The genes are TRBV11-2 and TRBJ1-4; unclear D gene. This CDR3 spans 14 amino acids. Germline V gives CDR1 SGHAT, CDR2 FQNNGV. V was clipped by 1 base and J by 1 base, with 4 bases between them.

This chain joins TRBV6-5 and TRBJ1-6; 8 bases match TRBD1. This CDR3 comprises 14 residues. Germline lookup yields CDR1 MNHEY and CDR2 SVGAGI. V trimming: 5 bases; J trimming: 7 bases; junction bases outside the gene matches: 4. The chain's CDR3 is CASSRTGQNSPLHF. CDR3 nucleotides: TGTGCCAGCAGTCGGACAGGGCAAAATTCACCCCTCCACTTT.

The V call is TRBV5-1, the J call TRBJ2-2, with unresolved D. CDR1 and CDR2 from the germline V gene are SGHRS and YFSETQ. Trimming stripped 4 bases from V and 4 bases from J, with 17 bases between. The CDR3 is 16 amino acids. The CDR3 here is CASSPTPGPGTGELFF. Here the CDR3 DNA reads TGCGCCAGCAGCCCTACTCCGGGCCCAGGCACCGGGGAGCTGTTTTTT.

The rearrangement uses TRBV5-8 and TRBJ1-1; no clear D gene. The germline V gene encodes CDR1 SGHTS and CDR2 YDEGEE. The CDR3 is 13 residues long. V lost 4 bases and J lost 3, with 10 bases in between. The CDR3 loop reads CASSELQHTEAFF. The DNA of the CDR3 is TGTGCCAGCAGCGAACTACAGCACACTGAAGCTTTCTTT.

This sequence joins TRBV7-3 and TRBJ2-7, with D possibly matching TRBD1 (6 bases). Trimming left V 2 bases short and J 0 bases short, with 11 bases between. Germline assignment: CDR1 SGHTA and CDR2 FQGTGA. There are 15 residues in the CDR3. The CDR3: CASSLGGQNSYEQYF. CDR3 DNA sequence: TGTGCCAGCAGCTTAGGCGGACAGAACTCCTACGAGCAGTACTTC.

CDR3 nucleotide sequence: TGCGCCAGCAGCCAAGGGGGCCTCGGGAGCAATCAGCCCCAGCATTTT. Translating gives CASSQGGLGSNQPQHF. V is TRBV4-1 and J is TRBJ1-5; a weak D match, TRBD1 (5 bases). Trimming removed 1 base at V and 1 base at J, with 11 bases between. The CDR3 is made up of 16 amino acids. Germline CDR1 is MGHRA and CDR2 is YSYEKL.

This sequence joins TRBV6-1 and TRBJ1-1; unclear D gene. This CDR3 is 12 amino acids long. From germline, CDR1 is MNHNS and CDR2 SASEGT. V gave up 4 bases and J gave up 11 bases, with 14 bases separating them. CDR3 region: CASSALGSWAFF. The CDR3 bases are TGTGCCAGCAGTGCCCTAGGGTCCTGGGCTTTCTTT.

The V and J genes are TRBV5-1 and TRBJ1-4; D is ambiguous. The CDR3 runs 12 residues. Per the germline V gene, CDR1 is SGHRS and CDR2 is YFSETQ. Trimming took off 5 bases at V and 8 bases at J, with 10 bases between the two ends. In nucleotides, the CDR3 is TGCGCCAGCAGGCGAGGAGAGGAAAAACTGTTTTTT. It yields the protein CASRRGEEKLFF.

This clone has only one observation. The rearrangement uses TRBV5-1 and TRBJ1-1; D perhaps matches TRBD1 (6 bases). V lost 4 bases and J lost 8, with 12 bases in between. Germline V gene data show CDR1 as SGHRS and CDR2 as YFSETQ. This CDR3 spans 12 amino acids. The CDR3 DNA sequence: TGCGCCAGCAGCCTACGGACAGACGAAGCTTTCTTT. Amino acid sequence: CASSLRTDEAFF.

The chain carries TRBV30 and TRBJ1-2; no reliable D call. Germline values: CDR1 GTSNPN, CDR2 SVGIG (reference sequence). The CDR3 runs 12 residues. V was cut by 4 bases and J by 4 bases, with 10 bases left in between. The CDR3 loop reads CAWKGVSYGYTF. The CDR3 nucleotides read TGTGCCTGGAAAGGAGTAAGCTATGGCTACACCTTC.